These T cell receptor beta chains were read from a single sample in a study of T cell responses to AZD1222 COVID-19 vaccine. Sequencing used immunoSEQ multiplex PCR; TCRdb keeps in-frame clones, though not all of them. Of about 91,000 clones in the sample, more than 70% were seen once. Sequenced here: peripheral blood, sampled on day 0 of AZD1222 vaccination. These receptor sequences come from an adult in good health. Both conserved end residues are trimmed from each CDR3. Fields, in order: V gene, J gene, CDR3 protein.

v_gene: TRBV7-9
j_gene: TRBJ2-1
CDR3aa: ASRVSQRDRI

v_gene: TRBV6-2/TRBV6-3
j_gene: TRBJ2-3
CDR3aa: ASSYGAGRVTDTQY

v_gene: TRBV4-1
j_gene: TRBJ1-3
CDR3aa: ASSQDELRGGNTIY

v_gene: TRBV28
j_gene: TRBJ2-7
CDR3aa: ASSQGGLSYEQY

v_gene: TRBV5-1
j_gene: TRBJ1-3
CDR3aa: ASSSHQSSGNTIY

v_gene: TRBV7-2
j_gene: TRBJ1-1
CDR3aa: ASSFRGTNTEAF

v_gene: TRBV7-2
j_gene: TRBJ2-3
CDR3aa: ASSLLAGGTDTQY

v_gene: TRBV9
j_gene: TRBJ2-2
CDR3aa: ASSVSGRTHTGELF

v_gene: TRBV10-3
j_gene: TRBJ2-1
CDR3aa: AISGGSGINEQF

v_gene: TRBV12-3/TRBV12-4
j_gene: TRBJ1-1
CDR3aa: ASGLDTRGKAF

v_gene: TRBV5-1
j_gene: TRBJ1-6
CDR3aa: ASSLMGDNSPLH

v_gene: TRBV4-1
j_gene: TRBJ1-1
CDR3aa: ASSQVPGQDTEAF

v_gene: TRBV6-5
j_gene: TRBJ1-1
CDR3aa: ASSQVNTEAF

v_gene: TRBV5-6
j_gene: TRBJ1-2
CDR3aa: ASNRRGGIHGYT

v_gene: TRBV18
j_gene: TRBJ1-5
CDR3aa: ASSPSTGINQPQH

v_gene: TRBV5-1
j_gene: TRBJ2-1
CDR3aa: ASSQARNEQF

v_gene: TRBV6-4
j_gene: TRBJ2-3
CDR3aa: ASSGGTDTQY

v_gene: TRBV9
j_gene: TRBJ1-4
CDR3aa: ASSEGSLNNEKLF

v_gene: TRBV5-1
j_gene: TRBJ1-4
CDR3aa: ASRVGQGRNEKLF

v_gene: TRBV3-1/TRBV3-2
j_gene: TRBJ1-5
CDR3aa: ASSQEPVGGANQPQH

v_gene: TRBV7-2
j_gene: TRBJ2-7
CDR3aa: ASRPHKGSYEQY

v_gene: TRBV2
j_gene: TRBJ2-3
CDR3aa: ASSKDRNTQY

v_gene: TRBV5-5
j_gene: TRBJ1-5
CDR3aa: ASSLWPTGNQPQH

v_gene: TRBV5-1
j_gene: TRBJ1-6
CDR3aa: ASSSLPGDSPLH

v_gene: TRBV25-1
j_gene: TRBJ1-6
CDR3aa: ASRQGTALNSPLH

v_gene: TRBV9
j_gene: TRBJ2-7
CDR3aa: ASSPDRGLVSYEQY

v_gene: TRBV5-3
j_gene: TRBJ1-5
CDR3aa: ARSFPGDSVNYSNQPQH

v_gene: TRBV24-1
j_gene: TRBJ2-1
CDR3aa: ATSDFQGTGYNEQF

v_gene: TRBV25-1
j_gene: TRBJ1-1
CDR3aa: ASSDGGARFEAF

v_gene: TRBV5-1
j_gene: TRBJ1-5
CDR3aa: ASSLRNQPQH

v_gene: TRBV6-2/TRBV6-3
j_gene: TRBJ1-2
CDR3aa: ASSSPTGNYGYT

v_gene: TRBV7-2
j_gene: TRBJ2-7
CDR3aa: ASSPGGQAYEQY

v_gene: TRBV7-2
j_gene: TRBJ2-1
CDR3aa: ASSLSGGFSYNEQF

v_gene: TRBV4-3
j_gene: TRBJ1-3
CDR3aa: ASSRSYSGNTIY

v_gene: TRBV3-1/TRBV3-2
j_gene: TRBJ2-5
CDR3aa: ASSAHRMGVRETQY

v_gene: TRBV28
j_gene: TRBJ1-4
CDR3aa: ASSPPPSTATNEKLF

v_gene: TRBV6-2/TRBV6-3
j_gene: TRBJ1-5
CDR3aa: ASSYVLNNQPQH

v_gene: TRBV11-3
j_gene: TRBJ2-3
CDR3aa: ASSLGGVGDTQY

v_gene: TRBV19
j_gene: TRBJ1-2
CDR3aa: ASLWTGGYGYT

v_gene: TRBV7-6
j_gene: TRBJ2-1
CDR3aa: ASTRDPGGYNEQF

v_gene: TRBV19
j_gene: TRBJ1-2
CDR3aa: ASDYGYT

v_gene: TRBV7-8
j_gene: TRBJ2-5
CDR3aa: ASSLAGLGKTQY

v_gene: TRBV27
j_gene: TRBJ1-6
CDR3aa: ASSFEGYSYNSPLH

v_gene: TRBV20-1
j_gene: TRBJ1-1
CDR3aa: SASNQGARVNTEAF

v_gene: TRBV7-3
j_gene: TRBJ2-3
CDR3aa: ASSLTYSDTQY

v_gene: TRBV3-1/TRBV3-2
j_gene: TRBJ1-3
CDR3aa: ASSQQVPGNTIY

v_gene: TRBV5-1
j_gene: TRBJ1-1
CDR3aa: ASRRQGGVIGTEAF

v_gene: TRBV7-2
j_gene: TRBJ1-3
CDR3aa: ASSLMPVGNTIY

v_gene: TRBV27
j_gene: TRBJ1-4
CDR3aa: ASRPSTGSNEKLF

v_gene: TRBV19
j_gene: TRBJ1-5
CDR3aa: ASSIMGQVNQPQH

v_gene: TRBV29-1
j_gene: TRBJ1-2
CDR3aa: SSGGADSNYGYT

v_gene: TRBV28
j_gene: TRBJ1-5
CDR3aa: ASRYDRVLTKAQH

v_gene: TRBV5-1
j_gene: TRBJ1-1
CDR3aa: ASSPSEGYTEAF

v_gene: TRBV7-9
j_gene: TRBJ1-5
CDR3aa: ASRYRTGHNQPQH

v_gene: TRBV7-2
j_gene: TRBJ1-1
CDR3aa: ASSLQGARGTEAF

v_gene: TRBV27
j_gene: TRBJ2-6
CDR3aa: ASSFYQGANVLT

v_gene: TRBV5-4
j_gene: TRBJ2-5
CDR3aa: ASSLGSSGTQETQY